The rows below give T cell receptor beta chains drawn from one sample of a study of spatial heterogeneity in lung cancer. Using its own MiXCR run on the 5' RACE reads, TCRdb lists one record per CDR3 protein. Seen here are about 36,000 distinct CDR3 sequences, less than 9% observed once, and the top ten hold approximately 29%. The sample in question was PBMCs, obtained at surgery. The receptor set was obtained from a female donor with early-stage non-small cell lung cancer. Both conserved end residues are part of each CDR3. Each record gives: V gene, clone size, J gene, D gene, CDR3 DNA, CDR3 protein. D genes are given only for firm matches. Rows give clone size only sometimes, using once, few, many, or a class for an expanded clone.

V: TRBV5-4
size: few
J: TRBJ2-5
D: TRBD2
DNA: TGTGCCAGCAGCTTGCAGTCCGGGGGGGCTGGTGAGACCCAGTACTTC
CDR3: CASSLQSGGAGETQYF

V: TRBV30
size: many
J: TRBJ1-4
D: .
DNA: TGTGCCTGGAGTGGTGGACAGTTTGCAACTAATGAAAAACTGTTTTTT
CDR3: CAWSGGQFATNEKLFF

V: TRBV5-6
size: few
J: TRBJ1-2
D: TRBD1
DNA: TGTGCCAGCAGCTTGAACAGGGGGCTTAGCTATGGCTACACCTTC
CDR3: CASSLNRGLSYGYTF

V: TRBV6-5
size: many
J: TRBJ1-1
D: .
DNA: TGTGCCAGCAGCTCTCCGGCGGGGGAGAACACTGAAGCTTTCTTT
CDR3: CASSSPAGENTEAFF

V: TRBV20-1
size: few
J: TRBJ2-7
D: TRBD1
DNA: TGCAGTGCTAGAGATTCAGGGGGCTTTTCCTACGAGCAGTACTTC
CDR3: CSARDSGGFSYEQYF

V: TRBV24-1
size: few
J: TRBJ2-2
D: .
DNA: TGTGCCACCCGTCGGGGGACGAACACCGGGGAGCTGTTTTTT
CDR3: CATRRGTNTGELFF

V: TRBV12-3/TRBV12-4
size: many
J: TRBJ2-5
D: .
DNA: TGTGCCAGCAGTTCCTCGGCCAACCAAGAGACCCAGTACTTC
CDR3: CASSSSANQETQYF

V: TRBV7-2
size: many
J: TRBJ2-7
D: TRBD1
DNA: TGTGCCAGCAGCTATCAGGGGGCTAGCTCCTACGAGCAGTACTTC
CDR3: CASSYQGASSYEQYF

V: TRBV29-1
size: few
J: TRBJ2-1
D: TRBD2
DNA: TGCAGCGTTGGCGGCGGGAGGGCGGTCTACAATGAGCAGTTCTTC
CDR3: CSVGGGRAVYNEQFF

V: TRBV7-8
size: many
J: TRBJ1-5
D: .
DNA: TGTGCCACCGGGTCAAGGGGGAGCAATCAGCCCCAGCATTTT
CDR3: CATGSRGSNQPQHF

V: TRBV29-1
size: many
J: TRBJ2-3
D: TRBD2
DNA: TGCAGCGTACTAGCGGGGGGCACAGATACGCAGTATTTT
CDR3: CSVLAGGTDTQYF

V: TRBV6-6
size: few
J: TRBJ1-4
D: .
DNA: TGTGCCAGCAGAAACGATGCAACTAATGAAAAACTGTTTTTT
CDR3: CASRNDATNEKLFF

V: TRBV6-2/TRBV6-3
size: .
J: TRBJ1-2
D: .
DNA: TGTGCCAGCAGTTACTTCAGAGATGCCTATGGCTACACCTTC
CDR3: CASSYFRDAYGYTF